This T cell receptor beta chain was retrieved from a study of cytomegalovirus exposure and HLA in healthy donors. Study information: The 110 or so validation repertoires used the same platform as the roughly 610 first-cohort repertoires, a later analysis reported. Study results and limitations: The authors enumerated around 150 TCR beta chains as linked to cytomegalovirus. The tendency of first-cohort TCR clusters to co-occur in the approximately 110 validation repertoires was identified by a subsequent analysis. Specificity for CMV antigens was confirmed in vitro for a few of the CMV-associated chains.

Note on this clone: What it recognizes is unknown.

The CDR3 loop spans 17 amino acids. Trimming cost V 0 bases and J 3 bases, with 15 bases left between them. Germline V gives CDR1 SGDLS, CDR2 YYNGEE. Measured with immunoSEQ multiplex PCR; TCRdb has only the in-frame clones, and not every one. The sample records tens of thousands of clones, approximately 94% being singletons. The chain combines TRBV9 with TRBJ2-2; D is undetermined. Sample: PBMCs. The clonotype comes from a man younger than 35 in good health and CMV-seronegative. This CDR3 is CASSVVSLEPDTGELFF. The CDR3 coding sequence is TGTGCCAGCAGCGTAGTATCTCTCGAGCCGGACACCGGGGAGCTGTTTTTT.